The 5 T cell receptor beta chains presented below share a single source sample, sequenced in a study of low-dose radiotherapy and immunotherapy resistance in tumors. First-strand cDNA relied on TRAV- and TRBV-specific primers spanning alpha and beta chains. TCRs were amplified for approximately 22 PCR cycles with a constant-region primer and V-primer adapter. A single record per CDR3 protein comes from TCRdb applying MiXCR to the reads. The sample comprises tens of thousands of distinct CDR3 sequences, about 25% of which are singletons, and roughly 9.1% rests with the top ten. The sample's time point: after trial treatment. The treatment was: LDRT plus nivolumab, ipilimumab, low-dose cyclophosphamide and aspirin (RACIN trial). Specimen: PBMCs, collected after low-dose radiotherapy plus immunotherapy. The receptors were gathered from a male donor with prostate cancer.

This clonotype appeared many times. The chain links TRBV27 to TRBJ2-7; a weak D match, TRBD1 (7 bases). The CDR3 is 14 amino acids. CDR1 and CDR2 from the germline V gene are MNHEY and SMNVEV (reference sequence). Between the trimmed V and J ends, which lost 4 bases and 5 bases, there was a span of 15 bases. This chain's CDR3 is CASSSQGRFDEQYF. The DNA for the CDR3 is TGTGCCAGCAGTTCACAGGGGAGGTTCGACGAGCAGTACTTC.

This clonotype came up many times. The CDR3 nucleotides are TGTGCCAGCAGTTTACGACCCGGACAGGGCAATGAGCAGTTCTTC. Translated: CASSLRPGQGNEQFF. This chain uses TRBV27 with TRBJ2-1; 8 bases align to TRBD1. Trimming took 2 bases from V and 6 from J; bases not matched to a gene: 6. This CDR3 comprises 15 residues. The germline CDR1 and CDR2 sequences are MNHEY and SMNVEV (reference sequence).

In its sample, this clonotype was seen many times. The chain recombines TRBV12-3 or TRBV12-4 with TRBJ2-7; D remains unclear. CDR3 size: 13 residues. V lost 7 bases, J lost 2 bases, and 12 bases lay in between. The CDR3: CASKLGSTYEQYF. CDR3 DNA: TGTGCCAGCAAGTTGGGGTCTACCTACGAGCAGTACTTC.

By its share, this clonotype is medium-sized. The J gene is TRBJ1-2, the V gene TRBV5-1, with D maybe TRBD1 (5 bases). Germline V lookup: CDR1 SGHRS, CDR2 YFSETQ. This CDR3 spans 15 amino acids. V was cut by 4 bases and J by 2 bases, with 15 bases left in between. The CDR3 DNA follows: TGCGCCAGCAGCGTAACAGGAGACCTCAACTATGGCTACACCTTC. It encodes CASSVTGDLNYGYTF.

This clonotype was seen a handful of times. The V and J genes are TRBV26 and TRBJ1-1; the table's TRBD1 call for D was not verified on the DNA. TRBV26 represents a pseudogene. The CDR3 runs 11 residues. This chain's CDR3 is CATRGQPEAFF. In nucleotides, the CDR3 is TGTGCCACCCGAGGACAGCCTGAAGCTTTCTTT.